This TCR beta chain was documented in a study of cytotoxic CD8 clonotypes in ibrutinib-treated CLL. Study context: After median approximately 74 months, around 14 stayed in remission, approximately twelve progressed; responses roughly 24 partial, 2 complete.

On this clone: What it recognizes is unknown.

Between the trimmed V and J ends, which lost 5 bases and 4 bases, there was a span of 12 bases. The CDR3 spans 14 residues. CDR1 and CDR2 from the germline V gene are SEHNR and FQNEAQ (reference sequence). The table came from immunoSEQ multiplex PCR; TCRdb's copy has only in-frame clones and leaves some out. The profile shows approximately 10,000 clones, approximately 85% of them singletons. Regarding the study as a whole: Patients showed higher baseline clonality than age-matched healthy donors, and it tracked circulating CD8+ T-cell counts.

Sequences were derived from PBMCs, sampled at disease progression, from a patient treated with ibrutinib. The sequence came from a human donor with chronic lymphocytic leukemia. J is TRBJ2-1 and V is TRBV7-9; D possibly matches TRBD1 or TRBD2 (6 bases each). DNA for the CDR3: TGTGCCAGCAGCCTGTCGGGGGCTTACAATGAGCAGTTCTTC. As protein: CASSLSGAYNEQFF.